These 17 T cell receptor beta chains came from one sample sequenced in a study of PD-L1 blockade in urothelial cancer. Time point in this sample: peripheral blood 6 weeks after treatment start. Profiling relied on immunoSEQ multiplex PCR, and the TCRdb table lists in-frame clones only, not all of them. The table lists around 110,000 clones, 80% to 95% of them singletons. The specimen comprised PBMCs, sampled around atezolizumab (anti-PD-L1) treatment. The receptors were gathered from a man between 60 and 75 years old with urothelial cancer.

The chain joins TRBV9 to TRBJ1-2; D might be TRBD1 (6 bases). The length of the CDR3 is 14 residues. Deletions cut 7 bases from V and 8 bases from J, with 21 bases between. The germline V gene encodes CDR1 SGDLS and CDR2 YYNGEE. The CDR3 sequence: CASSPTNRERGYTF. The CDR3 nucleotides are TGTGCCAGCTCGCCAACAAACAGGGAACGGGGCTACACCTTC.

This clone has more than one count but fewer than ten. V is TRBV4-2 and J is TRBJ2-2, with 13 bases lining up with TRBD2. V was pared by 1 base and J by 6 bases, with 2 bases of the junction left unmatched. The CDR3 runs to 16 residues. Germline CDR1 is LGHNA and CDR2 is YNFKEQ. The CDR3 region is CASSQGLAGGSGELFF. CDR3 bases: TGTGCCAGCAGCCAAGGACTAGCGGGGGGTTCCGGGGAGCTGTTTTTT.

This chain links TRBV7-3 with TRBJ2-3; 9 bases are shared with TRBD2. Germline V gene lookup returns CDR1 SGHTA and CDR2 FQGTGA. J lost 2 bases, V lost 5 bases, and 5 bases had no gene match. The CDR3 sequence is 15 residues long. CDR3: CASSPRGGPTDTQYF. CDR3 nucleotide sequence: TGTGCCAGCAGCCCGCGGGGGGGCCCCACAGATACGCAGTATTTT.

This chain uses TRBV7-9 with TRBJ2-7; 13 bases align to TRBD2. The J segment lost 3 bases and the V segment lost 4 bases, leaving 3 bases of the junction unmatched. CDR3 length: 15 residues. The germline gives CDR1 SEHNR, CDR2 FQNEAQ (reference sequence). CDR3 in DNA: TGTGCCAGCAGCTCAGGGACTAGCGGGGTCTACGAGCAGTACTTC. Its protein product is CASSSGTSGVYEQYF.

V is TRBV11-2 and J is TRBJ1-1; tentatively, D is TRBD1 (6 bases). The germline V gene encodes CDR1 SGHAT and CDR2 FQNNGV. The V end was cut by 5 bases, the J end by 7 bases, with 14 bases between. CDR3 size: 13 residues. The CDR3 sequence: CASSLGQMGEAFF. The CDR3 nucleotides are TGTGCCAGCAGCCTCGGACAGATGGGTGAAGCTTTCTTT. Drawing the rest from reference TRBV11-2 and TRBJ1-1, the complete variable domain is EAGVAQSPRYKIIEKRQSVAFWCNPISGHATLYWYQQILGQGPKLLIQFQNNGVVDDSQLPKDRFSAERLKGVDSTLKIQPAKLEDSAVYLCASSLGQMGEAFFGQGTRLTVV.

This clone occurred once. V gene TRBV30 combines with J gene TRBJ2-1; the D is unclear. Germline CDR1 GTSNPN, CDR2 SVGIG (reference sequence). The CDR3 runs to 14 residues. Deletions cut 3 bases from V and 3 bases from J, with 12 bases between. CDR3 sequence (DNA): TGTGCCTGGAGACTTCCAGGCCGCTACAATGAGCAGTTCTTC. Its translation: CAWRLPGRYNEQFF.

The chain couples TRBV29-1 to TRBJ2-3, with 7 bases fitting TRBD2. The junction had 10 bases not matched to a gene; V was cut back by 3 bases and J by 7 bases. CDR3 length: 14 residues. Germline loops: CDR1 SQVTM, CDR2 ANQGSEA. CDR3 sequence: CSVDWPSGTNTQYF. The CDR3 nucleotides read TGCAGCGTTGATTGGCCTAGCGGAACGAATACGCAGTATTTT.

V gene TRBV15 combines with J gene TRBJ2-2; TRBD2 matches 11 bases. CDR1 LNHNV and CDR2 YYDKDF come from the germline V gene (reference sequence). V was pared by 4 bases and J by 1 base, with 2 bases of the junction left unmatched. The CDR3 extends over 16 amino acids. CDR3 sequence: CATSKLAGVNTGELFF. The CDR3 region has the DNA TGTGCCACCAGCAAACTAGCGGGGGTGAACACCGGGGAGCTGTTTTTT.

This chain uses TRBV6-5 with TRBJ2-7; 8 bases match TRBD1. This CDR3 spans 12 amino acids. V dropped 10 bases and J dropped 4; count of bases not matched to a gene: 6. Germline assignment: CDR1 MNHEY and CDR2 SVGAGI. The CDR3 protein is CATRTGRYEQYF. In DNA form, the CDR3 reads TGTGCCACTCGGACAGGGCGTTACGAGCAGTACTTC.

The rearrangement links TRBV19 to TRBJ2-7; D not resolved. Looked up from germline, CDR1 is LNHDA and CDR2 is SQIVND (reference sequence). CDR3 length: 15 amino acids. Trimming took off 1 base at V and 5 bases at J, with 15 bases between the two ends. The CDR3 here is CASSIGLGSFDEQYF. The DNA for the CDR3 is TGTGCCAGTAGTATAGGTCTAGGAAGTTTCGACGAGCAGTACTTC.

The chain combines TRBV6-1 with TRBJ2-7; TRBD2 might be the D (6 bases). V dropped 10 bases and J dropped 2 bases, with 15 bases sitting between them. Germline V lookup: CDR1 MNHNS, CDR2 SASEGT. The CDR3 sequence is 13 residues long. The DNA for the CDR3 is TGTGCCACCCTTCTAGCGAGCACCTACGAGCAGTACTTC. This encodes CATLLASTYEQYF.

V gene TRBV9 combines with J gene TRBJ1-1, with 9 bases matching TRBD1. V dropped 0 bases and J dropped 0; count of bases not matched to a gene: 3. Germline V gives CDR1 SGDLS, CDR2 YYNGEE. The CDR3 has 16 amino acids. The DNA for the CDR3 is TGTGCCAGCAGCGTAGAGACAGGGGGATTGAACACTGAAGCTTTCTTT. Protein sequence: CASSVETGGLNTEAFF.

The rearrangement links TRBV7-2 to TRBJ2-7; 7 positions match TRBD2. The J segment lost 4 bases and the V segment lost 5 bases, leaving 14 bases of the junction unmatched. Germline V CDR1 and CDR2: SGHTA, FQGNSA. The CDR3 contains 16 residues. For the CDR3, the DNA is TGTGCCAGCAGCGCCTCAGTGACTAGCATGTGGTACGAGCAGTACTTC. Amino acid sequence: CASSASVTSMWYEQYF.

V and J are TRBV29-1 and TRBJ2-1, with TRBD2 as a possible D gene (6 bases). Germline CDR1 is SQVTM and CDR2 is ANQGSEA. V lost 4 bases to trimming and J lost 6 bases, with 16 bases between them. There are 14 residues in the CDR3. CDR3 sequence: CSVGSGVRANEQFF. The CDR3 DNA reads TGCAGCGTTGGTTCGGGGGTAAGGGCCAATGAGCAGTTCTTC.

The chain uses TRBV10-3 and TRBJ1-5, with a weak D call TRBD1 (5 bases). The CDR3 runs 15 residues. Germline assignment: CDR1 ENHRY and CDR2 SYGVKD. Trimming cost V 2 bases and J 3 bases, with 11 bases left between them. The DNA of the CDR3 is TGTGCCATCAGTGAGGGCAGGGATAACAATCAGCCCCAGCATTTT. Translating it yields CAISEGRDNNQPQHF.

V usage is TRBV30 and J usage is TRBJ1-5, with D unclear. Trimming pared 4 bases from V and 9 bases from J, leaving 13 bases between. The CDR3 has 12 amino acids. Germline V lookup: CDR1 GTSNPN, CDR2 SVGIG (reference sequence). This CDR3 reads CAWNIAPGPQHF. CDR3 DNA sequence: TGTGCCTGGAATATTGCCCCCGGGCCCCAGCATTTT. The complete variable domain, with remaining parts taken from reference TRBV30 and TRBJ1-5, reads SQTIHQWPATLVQPVGSPLSLECTVEGTSNPNLYWYRQAAGRGLQLLFYSVGIGQISSEVPQNLSASRPQDRQFILSSKKLLLSDSGFYLCAWNIAPGPQHFGDGTRLSIL.

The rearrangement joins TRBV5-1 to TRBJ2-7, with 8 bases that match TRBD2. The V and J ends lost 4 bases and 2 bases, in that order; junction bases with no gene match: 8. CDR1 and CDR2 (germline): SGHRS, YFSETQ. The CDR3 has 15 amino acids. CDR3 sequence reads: CASSNTGTRAYEQYF. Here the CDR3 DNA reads TGCGCCAGCAGCAACACCGGGACTAGGGCCTACGAGCAGTACTTC. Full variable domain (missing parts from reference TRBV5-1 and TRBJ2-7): KAGVTQTPRYLIKTRGQQVTLSCSPISGHRSVSWYQQTPGQGLQFLFEYFSETQRNKGNFPGRFSGRQFSNSRSEMNVSTLELGDSALYLCASSNTGTRAYEQYFGPGTRLTVT.